A selection of T cell receptor beta chains follows, all from one sample in a study of blood T cell repertoires in COVID-19. The table came from immunoSEQ multiplex PCR; TCRdb's copy has only in-frame clones and leaves some out. Seen here are 170,000 or so clones, around four fifths observed once, and the top ten hold roughly 2.9%. The sample was peripheral blood. These receptors were taken from a woman aged 55-69 years with acute or convalescent COVID-19. CDR3s include the opening cysteine and the closing phenylalanine or tryptophan. A D gene is named only where the DNA matches it firmly. Clone sizes are given selectively: once, few, many, or a class where the clone is expanded.

abundance: .; j_gene: TRBJ2-5; v_gene: TRBV2; d_gene: TRBD1; CDR3nt: TGTGCCAGCCGAAAAAAGGACAGGCGAGAGACCCAGTACTTC; CDR3aa: CASRKKDRRETQYF
abundance: few; j_gene: TRBJ1-4; v_gene: TRBV7-2; d_gene: .; CDR3nt: TGTGCCAGCAGCTTGGCGGGGTTCCCGGGTAATGAAAAACTGTTTTTT; CDR3aa: CASSLAGFPGNEKLFF
abundance: .; j_gene: TRBJ2-3; v_gene: TRBV5-1; d_gene: .; CDR3nt: TGCGCCAGCAGCGGCCCGGGACACACCGCGCAAGGGGCAGATACGCAGTATTTT; CDR3aa: CASSGPGHTAQGADTQYF
abundance: few; j_gene: TRBJ2-7; v_gene: TRBV6-1; d_gene: TRBD2; CDR3nt: TGTGCCAGCAGTGAAGAGCGGGGTAAAGAGCAGTACTTC; CDR3aa: CASSEERGKEQYF
abundance: .; j_gene: TRBJ1-4; v_gene: TRBV19; d_gene: .; CDR3nt: TGTGCCAGTAGTACTGGACAGATTAATGAAAAACTGTTTTTT; CDR3aa: CASSTGQINEKLFF
abundance: few; j_gene: TRBJ1-2; v_gene: TRBV7-9; d_gene: TRBD1; CDR3nt: TGTGCCAGCAGCTTAGGTGGGACAGGGTTAAACTATGGCTACACCTTC; CDR3aa: CASSLGGTGLNYGYTF
abundance: .; j_gene: TRBJ2-1; v_gene: TRBV2; d_gene: .; CDR3nt: TGTGCCAGCAGTGAAGGCGGCGCGTTAAGGTCCTACAATGAGCAGTTCTTC; CDR3aa: CASSEGGALRSYNEQFF
abundance: .; j_gene: TRBJ2-3; v_gene: TRBV2; d_gene: .; CDR3nt: TGTGCCAGCAAGCTCGATTCTACAGGGAGATCTACGCAGTATTTT; CDR3aa: CASKLDSTGRSTQYF
abundance: .; j_gene: TRBJ1-6; v_gene: TRBV7-2; d_gene: TRBD1; CDR3nt: TGTGCCAGCAGCTTATCCGGGACAGGCGATAATTCACCCCTCCACTTT; CDR3aa: CASSLSGTGDNSPLHF
abundance: .; j_gene: TRBJ2-7; v_gene: TRBV7-8; d_gene: TRBD2; CDR3nt: TGTGCCAGCAGCCGAGCGGGGGGGAACTCCTACGAGCAGTACTTC; CDR3aa: CASSRAGGNSYEQYF
abundance: .; j_gene: TRBJ2-3; v_gene: TRBV7-6; d_gene: TRBD2; CDR3nt: TGTGCCAGCAGCCAGGGAACGGCGGGGGGGGGCACAGATACGCAGTATTTT; CDR3aa: CASSQGTAGGGTDTQYF
abundance: once; j_gene: TRBJ2-7; v_gene: TRBV7-6; d_gene: TRBD1; CDR3nt: TGTGCCAGCAGCTGGGGGACAGGGACTTCCTACTACGAGCAGTACTTC; CDR3aa: CASSWGTGTSYYEQYF
abundance: .; j_gene: TRBJ2-2; v_gene: TRBV18; d_gene: .; CDR3nt: TGTGCCAGCTCACCCCCACAGGGCACCGGGGAGCTGTTTTTT; CDR3aa: CASSPPQGTGELFF
abundance: .; j_gene: TRBJ1-6; v_gene: TRBV2; d_gene: .; CDR3nt: TGTGCCAGCAGGCGGACAGACTCCTATAATTCACCCCTCCACTTT; CDR3aa: CASRRTDSYNSPLHF
abundance: .; j_gene: TRBJ2-7; v_gene: TRBV3-1/TRBV3-2; d_gene: TRBD1; CDR3nt: TGTGCCAGCAGCCATACCGGGACAGGGATCTACGAGCAGTACTTC; CDR3aa: CASSHTGTGIYEQYF
abundance: few; j_gene: TRBJ1-4; v_gene: TRBV5-8; d_gene: .; CDR3nt: TGTGCCAGCAGGATACAGGCTAATGAAAAACTGTTTTTT; CDR3aa: CASRIQANEKLFF
abundance: .; j_gene: TRBJ1-2; v_gene: TRBV4-1; d_gene: TRBD1; CDR3nt: TGCGCCAGCAGCCAAAGGGACAGCGGCTACACCTTC; CDR3aa: CASSQRDSGYTF
abundance: .; j_gene: TRBJ2-1; v_gene: TRBV13; d_gene: TRBD2; CDR3nt: TGTGCCAGCAGCATCCGACTAGCGGGGGCTCCCTACAATGAGCAGTTCTTC; CDR3aa: CASSIRLAGAPYNEQFF
abundance: once; j_gene: TRBJ1-1; v_gene: TRBV3-1/TRBV3-2; d_gene: .; CDR3nt: TGTGCCAGCAGCCAAGGGACAGTCTTGGGGGCTTTCTTT; CDR3aa: CASSQGTVLGAFF
abundance: .; j_gene: TRBJ2-7; v_gene: TRBV18; d_gene: TRBD1; CDR3nt: TGTGCCAGCTCCCCGGGACAGGGGGCCTCCTACGAGCAGTACTTC; CDR3aa: CASSPGQGASYEQYF
abundance: once; j_gene: TRBJ2-3; v_gene: TRBV6-1; d_gene: TRBD1; CDR3nt: TGTGCCAGCAGTGAAGTGCCAGGGGGCCCAGATACGCAGTATTTT; CDR3aa: CASSEVPGGPDTQYF
abundance: .; j_gene: TRBJ2-7; v_gene: TRBV6-5; d_gene: TRBD1; CDR3nt: TGTGCCAGCGTCGACTCCGGGACAGGGGGCGACGAGCAGTACTTC; CDR3aa: CASVDSGTGGDEQYF
abundance: .; j_gene: TRBJ2-5; v_gene: TRBV7-2; d_gene: TRBD1; CDR3nt: TGTGCCAGCCGGGACAGGGGTGTGGAGACCCAGTACTTC; CDR3aa: CASRDRGVETQYF
abundance: .; j_gene: TRBJ2-3; v_gene: TRBV5-5; d_gene: .; CDR3nt: TGTGCCACCTCCCGGTACTCAGATACGCAGTATTTT; CDR3aa: CATSRYSDTQYF
abundance: .; j_gene: TRBJ2-5; v_gene: TRBV4-2; d_gene: TRBD2; CDR3nt: TGTGCCAGCAGCCAAGAAAATCTCGCGGGGGTACCAGAGACCCAGTACTTC; CDR3aa: CASSQENLAGVPETQYF
abundance: .; j_gene: TRBJ2-2; v_gene: TRBV7-9; d_gene: .; CDR3nt: TGTGCCAGCAGCTTAAAGCTGAACACCGGGGAGCTGTTTTTT; CDR3aa: CASSLKLNTGELFF
abundance: .; j_gene: TRBJ1-5; v_gene: TRBV7-3; d_gene: TRBD1; CDR3nt: TGTGCCAGCAGCTCGGACAGGGATCAGCCCCAGCATTTT; CDR3aa: CASSSDRDQPQHF
abundance: .; j_gene: TRBJ1-3; v_gene: TRBV9; d_gene: .; CDR3nt: TGTGCCAGCAGCGTAGAGGGACGGACAGAGGGGTTTGGAAACACCATATATTTT; CDR3aa: CASSVEGRTEGFGNTIYF
abundance: .; j_gene: TRBJ2-1; v_gene: TRBV24-1; d_gene: .; CDR3nt: TGTGCCACCAGTGATAGTCGGGGGATCAACAATGAGCAGTTCTTC; CDR3aa: CATSDSRGINNEQFF
abundance: .; j_gene: TRBJ2-5; v_gene: TRBV13; d_gene: TRBD2; CDR3nt: TGTGCCAGCAGCTTGAAAACGGGGGGTGCCCAAGAGAGGACCCAGTACTTC; CDR3aa: CASSLKTGGAQERTQYF
abundance: .; j_gene: TRBJ1-5; v_gene: TRBV19; d_gene: .; CDR3nt: TGTGCCAGTAACGGGGAACCAATTGATAGCAATCAGCCCCAGCATTTT; CDR3aa: CASNGEPIDSNQPQHF
abundance: .; j_gene: TRBJ2-2; v_gene: TRBV5-1; d_gene: .; CDR3nt: TGCGCCAGCAGCTTGGAGGCTAGCGCGGGGACCGGGGAGCTGTTTTTT; CDR3aa: CASSLEASAGTGELFF
abundance: .; j_gene: TRBJ2-1; v_gene: TRBV6-2/TRBV6-3; d_gene: .; CDR3nt: TGTGCCAGCAGCCAGATGCTCAGTATCACGCACAATGAGCAGTTCTTC; CDR3aa: CASSQMLSITHNEQFF
abundance: .; j_gene: TRBJ2-7; v_gene: TRBV18; d_gene: TRBD2; CDR3nt: TGTGCCGGGGGGGCTAGCGGGCCCTACGAGCAGTACTTC; CDR3aa: CAGGASGPYEQYF
abundance: .; j_gene: TRBJ1-3; v_gene: TRBV19; d_gene: TRBD1; CDR3nt: TGTGCCACCCTTAGGGGGGGACAGGCTACCTCTGGAAACACCATATATTTT; CDR3aa: CATLRGGQATSGNTIYF
abundance: .; j_gene: TRBJ2-5; v_gene: TRBV5-1; d_gene: .; CDR3nt: TGCGCCAGCAGCTTGGTGCCAGGGATTCAAGAGACCCAGTACTTC; CDR3aa: CASSLVPGIQETQYF
abundance: .; j_gene: TRBJ1-4; v_gene: TRBV3-1/TRBV3-2; d_gene: TRBD1; CDR3nt: TGTGCCAGCAGCCAATTCGACAGGGGGCTTGAAAAACTGTTTTTT; CDR3aa: CASSQFDRGLEKLFF
abundance: .; j_gene: TRBJ1-2; v_gene: TRBV5-5; d_gene: .; CDR3nt: TGTGCCAGCAGCTTGGACAGGACCAATGGCTACACCTTC; CDR3aa: CASSLDRTNGYTF
abundance: few; j_gene: TRBJ1-2; v_gene: TRBV5-1; d_gene: .; CDR3nt: TGCGCCAGCAGCCCGGACATTAACTATGGCTACACCTTC; CDR3aa: CASSPDINYGYTF
abundance: .; j_gene: TRBJ2-5; v_gene: TRBV19; d_gene: TRBD2; CDR3nt: TGTGCCAGTAGTATAGATCGACAACTAGCGGGGGGCCGGGAGACCCAGTACTTC; CDR3aa: CASSIDRQLAGGRETQYF
abundance: few; j_gene: TRBJ1-2; v_gene: TRBV19; d_gene: TRBD1; CDR3nt: TGTGCCAGTAGCGCCGGGACAGTCAGGCATGGCTACACCTTC; CDR3aa: CASSAGTVRHGYTF
abundance: .; j_gene: TRBJ1-3; v_gene: TRBV7-2; d_gene: .; CDR3nt: TGTGCCAGCAGCTTAAACAGGGCGTTGGGAAACACCATATATTTT; CDR3aa: CASSLNRALGNTIYF
abundance: once; j_gene: TRBJ1-1; v_gene: TRBV11-2; d_gene: .; CDR3nt: TGTGCCAGCAGCTTCATCGGTGGCGCGCGGAATACTGAAGCTTTCTTT; CDR3aa: CASSFIGGARNTEAFF
abundance: .; j_gene: TRBJ2-2; v_gene: TRBV7-2; d_gene: TRBD1; CDR3nt: TGTGCCAGCAGCGGACAGGGGAGCAACACCGGGGAGCTGTTTTTT; CDR3aa: CASSGQGSNTGELFF
abundance: .; j_gene: TRBJ1-5; v_gene: TRBV20-1; d_gene: TRBD1; CDR3nt: TGCAGTGCTAGTCTACAGGGGGCAGGACAGCCCCAGCATTTT; CDR3aa: CSASLQGAGQPQHF
abundance: .; j_gene: TRBJ2-2; v_gene: TRBV5-1; d_gene: TRBD1; CDR3nt: TGCGCCAGCAGCTTGGCTGGAGCAGGGGGCCTCCCCGGGGAGCTGTTTTTT; CDR3aa: CASSLAGAGGLPGELFF
abundance: few; j_gene: TRBJ2-7; v_gene: TRBV3-1/TRBV3-2; d_gene: .; CDR3nt: TGTGCCAGCAGCCCCCGGGACTACGAGCAGTACTTC; CDR3aa: CASSPRDYEQYF
abundance: .; j_gene: TRBJ1-2; v_gene: TRBV30; d_gene: .; CDR3nt: TGTGCCTGGGCCCGGGACATTCTTAACTATGGCTACACCTTC; CDR3aa: CAWARDILNYGYTF
abundance: .; j_gene: TRBJ1-4; v_gene: TRBV6-5; d_gene: .; CDR3nt: TGTGCCAGCAGTTCGCTCGGGGTAGCTAATGAAAAACTGTTTTTT; CDR3aa: CASSSLGVANEKLFF
abundance: few; j_gene: TRBJ2-4; v_gene: TRBV28; d_gene: TRBD1; CDR3nt: TGTGCCAGCAGTCAGGGGGTAAAAAACATTCAGTACTTC; CDR3aa: CASSQGVKNIQYF
abundance: .; j_gene: TRBJ1-3; v_gene: TRBV6-6; d_gene: TRBD1; CDR3nt: TGTGCCAGCAGTTACGGGGACAGGGGGTCTGGAAACACCATATATTTT; CDR3aa: CASSYGDRGSGNTIYF
abundance: .; j_gene: TRBJ2-1; v_gene: TRBV5-6; d_gene: TRBD2; CDR3nt: TGTGCCAGCAGCTTGCGACTAGCGAAGAATGAGCAGTTCTTC; CDR3aa: CASSLRLAKNEQFF
abundance: .; j_gene: TRBJ1-3; v_gene: TRBV3-1/TRBV3-2; d_gene: TRBD1; CDR3nt: TGTGCCAGCAGCCTCAGACAGGGAGACTCAAACACCATATATTTT; CDR3aa: CASSLRQGDSNTIYF
abundance: .; j_gene: TRBJ1-3; v_gene: TRBV5-4; d_gene: .; CDR3nt: TGTGCCAGCAGCCTCAGGGGTTCTGGAAACACCATATATTTT; CDR3aa: CASSLRGSGNTIYF
abundance: once; j_gene: TRBJ2-2; v_gene: TRBV30; d_gene: .; CDR3nt: TGTGCCTGCCGGGACACAAACACCGGGGAGCTGTTTTTT; CDR3aa: CACRDTNTGELFF
abundance: .; j_gene: TRBJ2-3; v_gene: TRBV11-3; d_gene: .; CDR3nt: TGTGCCAGCAGCCTCTCCACAGATACGCAGTATTTT; CDR3aa: CASSLSTDTQYF
abundance: few; j_gene: TRBJ2-3; v_gene: TRBV7-2; d_gene: TRBD2; CDR3nt: TGTGCCAGCAGCTTAAGGCGGGGGGGCGCAAATACGCAGTATTTT; CDR3aa: CASSLRRGGANTQYF